One TCR beta chain is described in this entry. Its antigen is undetermined. Germline loops: CDR1 MNHNY, CDR2 SVGAGI (reference sequence). V lost 6 bases and J lost 4; bases outside the gene matches: 11. The CDR3 length is 16 residues. PCR employed 60 Vbeta and 13 Jbeta primers. Profiled with immunoSEQ multiplex PCR; TCRdb holds only in-frame clones, not every one. The repertoire holds some 97,000 clones, with 80% to 90% as singletons. The data belong to a study of cytomegalovirus exposure and HLA in healthy donors. Findings and caveats of the study: HLA alleles were associated with around 17,000 TCR beta sequences in a later analysis at 0.05 false discovery rate.

Sampled while nominally healthy, donors likely had unrecorded immune exposures. Source material: PBMCs. The chain is built from TRBV6-6 and TRBJ2-5, with 10 bases matching TRBD1. This TCR was sampled from a woman under 30 in good health and CMV-seronegative. In DNA form, the CDR3 reads TGTGCCAGCAGCCTACACAAGGGACAGGGGAGAGAGACCCAGTACTTC. Translating it yields CASSLHKGQGRETQYF.